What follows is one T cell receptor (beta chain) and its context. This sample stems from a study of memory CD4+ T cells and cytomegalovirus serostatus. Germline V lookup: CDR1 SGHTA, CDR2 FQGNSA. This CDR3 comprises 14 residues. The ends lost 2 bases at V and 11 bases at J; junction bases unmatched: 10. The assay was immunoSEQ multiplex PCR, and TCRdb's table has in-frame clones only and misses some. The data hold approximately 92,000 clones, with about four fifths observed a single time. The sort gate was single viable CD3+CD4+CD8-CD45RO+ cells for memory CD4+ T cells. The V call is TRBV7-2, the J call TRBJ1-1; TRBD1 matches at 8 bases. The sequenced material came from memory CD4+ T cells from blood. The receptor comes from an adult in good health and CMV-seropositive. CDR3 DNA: TGTGCCAGCAGCTTATCGGCTACGACAGGGGAGGCTTTCTTT. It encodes CASSLSATTGEAFF.